The source of this T cell receptor (beta chain) is a study of CD8 T cells in ankylosing spondylitis. General study findings and limits: Disease-linked clones proved CD8+ and comparatively uncommon in peripheral blood. Characteristic of ankylosing spondylitis blood, it appeared, was a TCR beta motif comprising about eight highly homologous variants. Enrichment of disease-linked clones was reportedly significant in matched ankylosing spondylitis synovial fluid. Prior work had noted some motif variants in reactive arthritis blood and synovial fluid.

TCR beta libraries were made by quantitative 5'-RACE with molecular barcodes. TCRdb recomputed calls from the 5' RACE reads with MiXCR, one row per CDR3 protein. The table shows about 420,000 distinct CDR3 sequences, with approximately 20% occurring only once. To note about this clonotype: Its antigen is undetermined.

Trimming removed 4 bases from V and 3 bases from J, with 12 bases in between. Germline CDR1 reads SGHNT; CDR2 reads YENEEA. The CDR3 consists of 14 residues. The sequencing input was blood, either unsorted or a sorted T cell fraction (not recorded which). The receptor's source is a male donor with ankylosing spondylitis. The chain employs TRBV11-3 and TRBJ2-5; a weak D match, TRBD1 (6 bases). The chain's CDR3 is CASSSMTGKETQYF. Here the CDR3 DNA reads TGTGCCAGCAGCTCCATGACAGGAAAAGAGACCCAGTACTTC.